A selection of T cell receptor beta chains follows, all from one sample in a study of CD8 T cells in Susac syndrome. TCRdb processed the immunoSEQ multiplex PCR reads anew with MiXCR; each CDR3 protein has one entry. The data hold more than 100,000 distinct CDR3 sequences, with 75% to 90% observed a single time. What was sequenced was CD8+ T cells from PBMCs. The receptors derive from a human donor with multiple sclerosis. CDR3s include the opening cysteine and the closing phenylalanine or tryptophan. The D gene is left open where the match is weak. Size tells how often a clone was seen (once, few, many) or the class of an expanded clone, and some rows leave it out.

V gene	clone size	J gene	D gene	CDR3 protein	CDR3 DNA
TRBV12-3/TRBV12-4	-	TRBJ2-2	-	CASSPSLGAGNTGELFF	TGTGCCAGCAGTCCCAGTTTGGGGGCGGGTAACACCGGGGAGCTGTTTTTT
TRBV5-1	-	TRBJ1-2	-	CASSLRGGAGTLYGYTF	TGCGCCAGCAGCTTGAGAGGGGGGGCAGGAACTCTCTATGGCTACACCTTC
TRBV4-1	few	TRBJ1-5	-	CASSQDPNQPQHF	TGCGCCAGCAGCCAGGACCCGAATCAGCCCCAGCATTTT
TRBV12-3/TRBV12-4	-	TRBJ1-1	TRBD1	CASREGQARLEAFF	TGTGCCAGCAGAGAAGGACAGGCCCGGCTTGAAGCTTTCTTT
TRBV5-5	few	TRBJ1-5	-	CASSLGASNQPQHF	TGTGCCAGCAGCTTGGGGGCAAGCAATCAGCCCCAGCATTTT
TRBV19	-	TRBJ1-2	-	CASTQGAAYGYTF	TGTGCCAGTACCCAAGGGGCGGCCTATGGCTACACCTTC
TRBV20-1	-	TRBJ2-1	-	CSEHLEVAGEQFF	TGCAGTGAACACCTCGAGGTAGCTGGTGAGCAGTTCTTC
TRBV4-1	-	TRBJ2-5	TRBD2	CASSQDVAGETQYF	TGCGCCAGCAGCCAAGACGTAGCGGGAGAGACCCAGTACTTC
TRBV18	-	TRBJ1-2	TRBD1	CASSPKGQGKLYGYTF	TGTGCCAGCTCACCAAAGGGACAGGGGAAACTCTATGGCTACACCTTC
TRBV28	-	TRBJ2-1	-	CASSSLGLSSYNEQFF	TGTGCCAGCAGTTCGCTCGGCCTCAGCTCCTACAATGAGCAGTTCTTC
TRBV27	-	TRBJ2-2	TRBD1	CASRKQGTNTGELFF	TGTGCCAGCAGAAAACAGGGGACGAACACCGGGGAGCTGTTTTTT
TRBV12-3/TRBV12-4	-	TRBJ2-6	-	CASTTGAYSGANVLTF	TGTGCCAGCACCACCGGGGCCTACTCTGGGGCCAACGTCCTGACTTTC
TRBV6-2/TRBV6-3	-	TRBJ2-3	TRBD2	CASNYAGLASPPDTQYF	TGTGCCAGCAACTACGCGGGACTAGCTTCTCCCCCAGATACGCAGTATTTT
TRBV5-4	-	TRBJ1-6	TRBD1	CASSLGTGAYNSPLHF	TGTGCCAGCAGCTTGGGGACAGGGGCATATAATTCACCCCTCCACTTT
TRBV7-6	-	TRBJ1-4	TRBD1	CASSFPKNRDRDEKLFF	TGTGCCAGCAGCTTTCCGAAGAACCGGGACAGGGATGAAAAACTGTTTTTT
TRBV25-1	-	TRBJ1-4	-	CASRRNRDGTTNEKLFF	TGTGCCAGCAGGAGAAACCGGGACGGAACAACTAATGAAAAACTGTTTTTT
TRBV4-1	-	TRBJ2-1	TRBD2	CASSQDGGEGATEQFF	TGCGCCAGCAGCCAAGATGGGGGGGAGGGCGCAACTGAGCAGTTCTTC
TRBV27	-	TRBJ2-6	TRBD1	CASSSLTQGSPGANVLTF	TGTGCCAGCAGTTCCCTTACACAGGGGAGCCCTGGGGCCAACGTCCTGACTTTC
TRBV13	-	TRBJ1-2	-	CASSPRGGYSYGYTF	TGTGCCAGCAGCCCCCGGGGAGGTTACAGCTATGGCTACACCTTC
TRBV27	-	TRBJ1-5	-	CASREGNQPQHF	TGTGCCAGCAGGGAGGGCAATCAGCCCCAGCATTTT
TRBV5-5	-	TRBJ2-7	-	CASSYSGEIYEQYF	TGTGCCAGCAGCTACTCGGGCGAAATCTACGAGCAGTACTTC
TRBV6-1	-	TRBJ1-5	TRBD1	CASSGQGHQPQHF	TGTGCCAGCAGTGGACAGGGCCATCAGCCCCAGCATTTT